This record covers a single T cell receptor (beta chain). The CDR3 covers 15 residues. J gave up 1 base and V 5 bases, and 7 bases lay outside the gene matches. The germline CDR1 and CDR2 sequences are DFQATT and SNEGSKA (reference sequence). Each CDR3 protein gets one entry after TCRdb re-called the RT-PCR reads with MiXCR. The sample consists of 650,000 to 800,000 distinct CDR3 sequences, over 12% of them appearing once. The clonotype originates from a female donor in good health, serving as a healthy control. The rearrangement links TRBV20-1 to TRBJ2-3; 9 bases match TRBD2. The specimen sequenced was memory CD4+ T cells from blood. CDR3 region: CSAGGGARGTDTQYF. The CDR3 DNA is TGCAGTGCTGGCGGGGGGGCGCGTGGCACAGATACGCAGTATTTT.